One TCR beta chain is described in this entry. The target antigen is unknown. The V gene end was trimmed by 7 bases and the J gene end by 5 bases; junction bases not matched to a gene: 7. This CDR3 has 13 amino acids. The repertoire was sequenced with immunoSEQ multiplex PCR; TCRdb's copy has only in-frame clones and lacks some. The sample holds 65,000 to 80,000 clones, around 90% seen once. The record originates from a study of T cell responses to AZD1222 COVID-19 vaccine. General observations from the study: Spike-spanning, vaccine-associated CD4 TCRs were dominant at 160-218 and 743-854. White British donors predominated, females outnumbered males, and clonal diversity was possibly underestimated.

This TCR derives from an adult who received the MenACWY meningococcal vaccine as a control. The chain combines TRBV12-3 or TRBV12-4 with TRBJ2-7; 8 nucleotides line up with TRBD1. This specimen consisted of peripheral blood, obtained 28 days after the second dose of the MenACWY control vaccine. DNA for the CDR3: TGTGCCAGCACTTTGACAGGGGCAGACGAGCAGTACTTC. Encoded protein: CASTLTGADEQYF.